Listed below are T cell receptor beta chains from one sample, sequenced in a study of CD8 T cells in ankylosing spondylitis. In TCRdb, the 5' RACE reads were re-called with MiXCR into one record per CDR3 protein. The top ten clones hold 3.5% to 5% of a sample with around 180,000 distinct CDR3 sequences, 18% of them seen once. The sequencing input was blood, either unsorted or a sorted T cell fraction (not recorded which). These receptors were collected from a male donor aged 5-30 years with ankylosing spondylitis or in good health (not recorded which). Each CDR3 is given with its conserved first and last residue. The D gene is left open where the match is weak. Expanded clones are given a class, and other clones once, few, many or no size at all.

TRBV5-4	TRBJ2-3	-	TRBD1	TGTGCCAGCAGGGCCGGGACAGAGAACACAGATACGCAGTATTTT	CASRAGTENTDTQYF
TRBV24-1	TRBJ2-2	many	-	TGTGCCACCAGTAACCGCCGGGGAGACACCGGGGAGCTGTTTTTT	CATSNRRGDTGELFF
TRBV15	TRBJ2-7	many	TRBD1	TGTGCCACCAGCAGAGATCAGGGGACAGGGATCGAGCAGTACTTC	CATSRDQGTGIEQYF
TRBV12-3/TRBV12-4	TRBJ1-2	many	-	TGTGCCAGCAGTTCCCGGGACACGAACTATGGCTACACCTTC	CASSSRDTNYGYTF
TRBV29-1	TRBJ2-1	-	TRBD2	TGCAGCGTCGGAAGCGGGAGAAACTCCAATGAGCAGTTCTTC	CSVGSGRNSNEQFF
TRBV7-9	TRBJ2-1	-	-	TGTGCCAGCAGCTTAACCAATGGGAGGTTCTCCTACAATGAGCAGTTCTTC	CASSLTNGRFSYNEQFF
TRBV29-1	TRBJ2-4	many	-	TGCAGCGTTGAACGCTCCCAGGGGGCCAAAAACATTCAGTACTTC	CSVERSQGAKNIQYF
TRBV29-1	TRBJ2-7	once	-	TGCAGCGTTGTTAAGGGACCGGGGGAGCAGTACTTC	CSVVKGPGEQYF
TRBV7-2	TRBJ1-5	many	-	TGTGCCAGCAGCCCCCCAGGGCCACGGCCCCAGCATTTT	CASSPPGPRPQHF
TRBV12-3/TRBV12-4	TRBJ2-5	many	TRBD2	TGTGCCAGCACCTCTGGGGGGGGGTCGGAGACCCAGTACTTC	CASTSGGGSETQYF
TRBV12-3/TRBV12-4	TRBJ2-7	many	TRBD2	TGTGCCAGCAGTCCCAGGACTAGCGGGAGGTCGTACGAGCAGTACTTC	CASSPRTSGRSYEQYF
TRBV20-1	TRBJ2-1	-	-	TGCAGTGCTAGAGATCGGGATTACGTATACAATGAGCAGTTCTTC	CSARDRDYVYNEQFF
TRBV4-1	TRBJ2-7	many	-	TGCGCCAGCAGCCAAGAGGGGACGCTTCACTACGAGCAGTACTTC	CASSQEGTLHYEQYF
TRBV4-1	TRBJ2-5	-	-	TGCGCCAGCAGCCAAGCTCTATACGGGCAAGAGACCCAGTACTTC	CASSQALYGQETQYF
TRBV5-1	TRBJ2-2	many	TRBD2	TGCGCCAGCAAACGGGATAGCGGGAGAAACGGGGAGCTGTTTTTT	CASKRDSGRNGELFF
TRBV19	TRBJ2-2	few	-	TGTGCCAGTAGTACGGAGAACACCGGGGAGCTGTTTTTT	CASSTENTGELFF
TRBV6-2/TRBV6-3	TRBJ2-7	many	TRBD1	TGTGCCAGCAGTTACTCGACAGGGGGCTTTGGTGAGCAGTACTTC	CASSYSTGGFGEQYF
TRBV7-9	TRBJ2-2	many	-	TGTGCCAGCAGCTTCCGGGAAGGGACCGGGGAGCTGTTTTTT	CASSFREGTGELFF
TRBV19	TRBJ2-1	many	TRBD2	TGTGCCACCGACCGATCACTAGCGGGTTCCAATGAGCAGTTCTTC	CATDRSLAGSNEQFF
TRBV4-1	TRBJ2-1	many	TRBD2	TGCGCCAGCAGCCCGGGACTAGGGAATGAGCAGTTCTTC	CASSPGLGNEQFF
TRBV20-1	TRBJ2-5	many	-	TGCAGTGCGCGGGACAATTTGGAGACCCAGTACTTC	CSARDNLETQYF